Presented here are 25 T cell receptor beta chains from one specimen sequenced in a study of blood T cell repertoires in COVID-19. Assay used: immunoSEQ multiplex PCR; TCRdb lists only in-frame clones, some missing. The table has 200,000 to 250,000 clones, about nine tenths seen once. The sample comprised PBMCs or T cells enriched from blood (not recorded which). These receptors were obtained from a woman aged 50 to 60 in a cohort exposed to, infected with or recovered from COVID-19 (not recorded which).

The J gene is TRBJ1-1, the V gene TRBV27; D is possibly TRBD1 (6 bases). This CDR3 is built from 14 residues. Germline V gene data show CDR1 as MNHEY and CDR2 as SMNVEV (reference sequence). V shed 10 bases and J shed 1 base, with 16 bases lying between them. CDR3 coding DNA: TGTGCCACCAGGGTGGGGGCGACGAACACTGAAGCTTTCTTT. It encodes CATRVGATNTEAFF.

This chain uses TRBV9 with TRBJ2-3; 7 nucleotides align to TRBD2. The CDR3 sequence is 15 residues long. After removal of 0 bases from V and 4 bases from J, the junction contained 5 bases not matched to a gene. Germline V gives CDR1 SGDLS, CDR2 YYNGEE. This CDR3 reads CASSVAVGGADTQYF. CDR3 DNA: TGTGCCAGCAGCGTAGCAGTGGGGGGGGCAGATACGCAGTATTTT.

The chain recombines TRBV5-8 with TRBJ1-2; 8 nucleotides match TRBD1. The CDR3 loop spans 12 amino acids. Trimming at V came to 2 bases and at J to 9 bases, leaving 3 bases not matched to a gene. Germline CDR1 and CDR2: SGHTS and YDEGEE. CDR3 DNA sequence: TGTGCCAGCAGCTTTAGGACAGGGAGCTACACCTTC. Its translation: CASSFRTGSYTF.

The chain uses TRBV4-2 and TRBJ2-5, with D possibly TRBD1 on 5 matching bases. Germline assignment: CDR1 LGHNA and CDR2 YNFKEQ. The V end lost 2 bases, the J end lost 3 bases, and 7 bases lay between the germline ends. This CDR3 has 13 residues. The CDR3 coding sequence is TGTGCCAGCAGCCAAAGGGGCGAAGAGACCCAGTACTTC. The encoded protein is CASSQRGEETQYF.

V is TRBV2 and J is TRBJ1-2, with a possible D match to TRBD1 (6 bases). Germline assignment: CDR1 SNHLY and CDR2 FYNNEI. Trimming pared 1 base from V and 5 bases from J, leaving 11 bases between. CDR3 length: 14 residues. CDR3 nucleotides: TGTGCCAGCAGTGAAGGTACAGGGACATATGGCTACACCTTC. Its protein product is CASSEGTGTYGYTF.

V gene TRBV3-1 (or the pseudogene TRBV3-2) combines with J gene TRBJ1-1; 7 nucleotides agree with TRBD1. Germline V gene lookup returns CDR1 LGHDT and CDR2 YNNKEL (reference sequence). V was clipped by 5 bases and J by 8 bases; unmatched bases: 8. The CDR3 runs to 13 residues. Here the CDR3 reads CASSSYGTAEAFF. The CDR3 nucleotides read TGTGCCAGCAGCTCATACGGGACAGCAGAAGCTTTCTTT.

CDR3 protein: CASSVGSTWTGENTEAFF. The CDR3 DNA is TGTGCCAGCAGCGTAGGTTCCACTTGGACAGGGGAGAACACTGAAGCTTTCTTT. The chain carries TRBV9 and TRBJ1-1; 9 bases map to TRBD1. The CDR3 runs 18 residues. V lost 0 bases and J lost 1; bases outside the gene matches: 10. Germline loops: CDR1 SGDLS, CDR2 YYNGEE.

The V call is TRBV6-6, the J call TRBJ1-2, with 10 bases identical to TRBD1. Germline V gives CDR1 MNHNY, CDR2 SVGAGI (reference sequence). The V and J ends lost 5 bases and 4 bases, in that order; junction bases with no gene match: 4. The CDR3 is 14 amino acids. In nucleotides, the CDR3 is TGTGCCAGCAGTCACCGGACAGGGGGCTATGGCTACACCTTC. It specifies CASSHRTGGYGYTF.

The CDR3 sequence: CASSRDTSRDRGFYYEQYF. CDR3 DNA sequence: TGTGCCAGCAGCCGTGACACCAGCCGGGACAGGGGGTTTTACTACGAGCAGTACTTC. The chain couples TRBV4-2 to TRBJ2-7, with TRBD1 matching over 11 bases. This CDR3 is built from 19 residues. Germline V CDR1 and CDR2: LGHNA, YNFKEQ. The V segment lost 4 bases and the J segment 3 bases; nucleotides outside the gene matches: 17.

This chain uses TRBV5-1 with TRBJ2-2; D possibly corresponds to TRBD2 (5 bases). The germline CDR1 and CDR2 sequences are SGHRS and YFSETQ. The CDR3 covers 14 residues. V dropped 4 bases and J dropped 0 bases, with 7 bases sitting between them. CDR3 residues: CASSTRTNTGELFF. CDR3 coding DNA: TGCGCCAGCAGCACTAGGACGAACACCGGGGAGCTGTTTTTT.

CDR3 loop: CASRPGQGMRKGYTF. The DNA of the CDR3 is TGTGCCAGCAGACCAGGACAGGGAATGAGAAAGGGCTACACCTTC. The chain uses TRBV7-2 and TRBJ1-2; the match to TRBD1 covers 8 bases. Germline V CDR1 and CDR2: SGHTA, FQGNSA. CDR3 size: 15 residues. The ends lost 6 bases at V and 8 bases at J; junction bases unmatched: 14.

This clone was counted a few times. The chain uses TRBV2 and TRBJ2-7; D is unresolved. The CDR3 consists of 10 residues. Germline loops: CDR1 SNHLY, CDR2 FYNNEI. The V end was cut by 4 bases, the J end by 13 bases, with 11 bases between. As DNA, the CDR3 is TGTGCCAGCAGTGGGCTGACTGGCTACTTC. As protein: CASSGLTGYF.

The chain employs TRBV11-2 and TRBJ1-4; 10 nucleotides agree with TRBD1. The CDR3 sequence is 15 residues long. Germline V gives CDR1 SGHAT, CDR2 FQNNGV. V was pared by 5 bases and J by 7 bases, with 7 bases of the junction left unmatched. CDR3 sequence (DNA): TGTGCCAGCAGCCCTCGACAGGGGGCTCGTGAAAAACTGTTTTTT. This encodes CASSPRQGAREKLFF.

This clone was observed a few times. The chain carries TRBV4-2 and TRBJ2-7; weak D call: TRBD1 (5 bases). CDR1 and CDR2 from the germline V gene are LGHNA and YNFKEQ. V was trimmed by 0 bases and J by 0 bases, leaving 12 bases between them. The CDR3 is made up of 16 amino acids. The CDR3 loop reads CASSQDDSRSSYEQYF. CDR3 sequence (DNA): TGTGCCAGCAGCCAAGATGACAGTCGAAGCTCCTACGAGCAGTACTTC.

J is TRBJ1-1 and V is TRBV18, with a tentative D call TRBD1 (5 bases). CDR1 is KGHSH and CDR2 is LQKENI in the germline V gene. CDR3 length equals 14 residues. The ends were cut back, 2 bases at V and 1 base at J, with 8 bases in the middle. CDR3 in DNA: TGTGCCAGCTCACCAGGGGCCTCGAACACTGAAGCTTTCTTT. As protein: CASSPGASNTEAFF.

The rearrangement joins TRBV4-1 to TRBJ1-3; tentatively, D is TRBD1 (5 bases). The V gene's germline CDR1 is MGHRA and CDR2 YSYEKL. The CDR3 totals 16 residues. V lost 6 bases, J lost 2 bases, and 17 bases lay in between. The CDR3: CASSPGAGLTGNTIYF. The CDR3 DNA follows: TGCGCCAGCAGTCCCGGAGCGGGGCTGACTGGAAACACCATATATTTT.

This chain links TRBV3-1 (or the pseudogene TRBV3-2) with TRBJ2-3; 16 positions agree with TRBD2. The V and J ends lost 4 bases and 6 bases, in that order; junction bases with no gene match: 4. CDR3 length: 16 amino acids. From germline, CDR1 is LGHDT and CDR2 YNNKEL (reference sequence). CDR3 sequence reads: CASSRGLAGGRDTQYF. For the CDR3, the DNA is TGTGCCAGCAGCCGGGGACTAGCGGGGGGGCGTGATACGCAGTATTTT.

The rearrangement uses TRBV10-1 and TRBJ2-2, with 9 bases fitting TRBD2. Germline values: CDR1 WNHNN, CDR2 SYGVQD (reference sequence). The CDR3 runs to 13 residues. With 8 bases clipped from V and 6 bases from J, the junction kept 4 bases outside the gene matches. The chain's CDR3 is CASGGLAPGELFF. CDR3 DNA: TGCGCCAGCGGGGGACTAGCCCCCGGGGAGCTGTTTTTT.

This chain connects TRBV10-3 to TRBJ2-1, with D perhaps matching TRBD1 (6 bases). The length of the CDR3 is 13 residues. CDR1 and CDR2 (germline): ENHRY, SYGVKD. Trimming left V 8 bases short and J 3 bases short, with 11 bases between. This CDR3 reads CAIRQDSYNEQFF. As DNA, the CDR3 is TGTGCCATCCGACAGGACAGCTACAATGAGCAGTTCTTC.

This clone was recorded a few times. The chain has TRBV7-2 and TRBJ1-1; 7 bases agree with TRBD1. The CDR3 is 14 amino acids. From germline, CDR1 is SGHTA and CDR2 FQGNSA. V lost 5 bases and J lost 1; bases outside the gene matches: 4. The CDR3 is CASSPGTANTEAFF. The CDR3 region has the DNA TGTGCCAGCAGCCCCGGGACAGCGAACACTGAAGCTTTCTTT.

This clone was found once. This CDR3 reads CASRSQGVNTEAFF. As DNA, the CDR3 is TGCGCCAGCAGGTCGCAGGGGGTGAACACTGAAGCTTTCTTT. The V and J genes are TRBV10-2 and TRBJ1-1; 7 nucleotides match TRBD1. The CDR3 spans 14 residues. Per germline, CDR1 WSHSY and CDR2 SAAADI. The V gene end was trimmed by 6 bases and the J gene end by 0 bases; junction bases not matched to a gene: 4.

V and J are TRBV27 and TRBJ2-7; tentative D call: TRBD1 (6 bases). Trimming left V 7 bases short and J 6 bases short, with 16 bases between. The germline CDR1 and CDR2 sequences are MNHEY and SMNVEV (reference sequence). The CDR3 consists of 13 residues. The CDR3 DNA reads as TGTGCCAGCATCAACCGCCTGGGGGCCGAGCAGTACTTC. Protein: CASINRLGAEQYF.

This chain joins TRBV9 and TRBJ2-4; TRBD1 matches at 10 bases. The CDR3 sequence is 15 residues long. The trim removed 2 bases at V and 5 bases at J, leaving 4 bases unmatched. CDR1 is SGDLS, CDR2 YYNGEE, per germline. The CDR3 spells CASSVDRGPQNIQYF. CDR3 DNA sequence: TGTGCCAGCAGCGTCGACAGGGGGCCGCAAAACATTCAGTACTTC.

The chain carries TRBV25-1 and TRBJ2-1; D is ambiguous. Germline V gene lookup returns CDR1 MGHDK and CDR2 SYGVNS. The ends were cut back, 0 bases at V and 0 bases at J, with 9 bases in the middle. The CDR3 runs to 16 residues. The CDR3 sequence: CASSEYYSSSYNEQFF. As DNA, the CDR3 is TGTGCCAGCAGTGAATATTACTCTAGCTCCTACAATGAGCAGTTCTTC.

This sequence joins TRBV4-1 and TRBJ2-7; a weak D match, TRBD1 (5 bases). The CDR3 has 16 amino acids. Germline V gives CDR1 MGHRA, CDR2 YSYEKL. The ends were cut back, 4 bases at V and 3 bases at J, with 19 bases in the middle. The CDR3 loop reads CASSRTIGARHYEQYF. The CDR3 DNA is TGCGCCAGCAGCCGAACAATTGGGGCTAGGCACTACGAGCAGTACTTC.